This T cell receptor (beta chain) was profiled in a study of blood T cell repertoires in COVID-19. Study context: PBMCs, B-cell-depleted T cells, or T cells were the source of the cDNA or gDNA that made up the material.

V gave up 2 bases and J gave up 9 bases; unmatched junction bases: 5. This CDR3 has 15 residues. Germline V gene sequence: CDR1 MNHEY, CDR2 SVGAGI. TCRdb's table, derived via immunoSEQ multiplex PCR, lists solely in-frame clones and lacks some. The sample lists roughly 400,000 clones; about 88% were seen once. The sample comprised PBMCs or T cells enriched from blood (not recorded which). This rearrangement joins TRBV6-5 to TRBJ2-1; 12 bases align to TRBD2. This TCR derives from a woman aged 18-35 years who had been exposed to COVID-19. The CDR3 spells CASSYETSGGFEQFF. DNA of the CDR3: TGTGCCAGCAGTTACGAGACTAGCGGGGGATTTGAGCAGTTCTTC.